A selection of T cell receptor beta chains follows, all from one sample in a study of T cell changes during pregnancy in multiple sclerosis. Assay: immunoSEQ multiplex PCR; the TCRdb copy retains only in-frame clones and omits some. The sample records under 85,000 clones, about 90% being singletons. The specimen was peripheral blood, collected after pregnancy. The source of these receptors is a female donor in good health, enrolled as a control in a pregnancy study. Both conserved end residues are part of each CDR3.

TRBJ2-7	TRBV5-1	CASSGDGSSYEQYF
TRBJ2-1	TRBV11-2	CASSSELAGGANNEQFF
TRBJ2-7	TRBV18	CASSPLGQISYEQYF
TRBJ2-7	TRBV10-3	CAADGGRDSYEQYF
TRBJ2-2	TRBV30	CAWSAQANTGELFF
TRBJ2-7	TRBV11-2	CASSLIRGLAGDEQYF
TRBJ2-3	TRBV2	CASTTRRTDTQYF
TRBJ1-4	TRBV10-1	CASSESGPNEKLFF
TRBJ1-2	TRBV30	CAWRNQGGLNYGYTF
TRBJ1-4	TRBV6-5	CASSRPRLLNEKLFF
TRBJ2-7	TRBV29-1	CSVESPRGFSYEQYF
TRBJ2-3	TRBV7-9	CASSLGAGFTDTQYF
TRBJ1-5	TRBV29-1	CSVVDGFLGNQPQHF
TRBJ1-1	TRBV19	CASTARDRGTEAFF
TRBJ2-1	TRBV1	CTSSPALLSATYNEQFF
TRBJ1-5	TRBV19	CASSPTGTGVNQPQHF
TRBJ1-2	TRBV9	CASTGWKNGYTF
TRBJ2-5	TRBV30	CASIPPLGLASETQYF
TRBJ2-1	TRBV5-1	CASSPGQGLYNEQFF
TRBJ1-5	TRBV10-3	CAISEKGRNSNQPQHF
TRBJ1-2	TRBV13	CASSPRTGRYGYTF
TRBJ1-4	TRBV19	CASSQGTGGREKLFF